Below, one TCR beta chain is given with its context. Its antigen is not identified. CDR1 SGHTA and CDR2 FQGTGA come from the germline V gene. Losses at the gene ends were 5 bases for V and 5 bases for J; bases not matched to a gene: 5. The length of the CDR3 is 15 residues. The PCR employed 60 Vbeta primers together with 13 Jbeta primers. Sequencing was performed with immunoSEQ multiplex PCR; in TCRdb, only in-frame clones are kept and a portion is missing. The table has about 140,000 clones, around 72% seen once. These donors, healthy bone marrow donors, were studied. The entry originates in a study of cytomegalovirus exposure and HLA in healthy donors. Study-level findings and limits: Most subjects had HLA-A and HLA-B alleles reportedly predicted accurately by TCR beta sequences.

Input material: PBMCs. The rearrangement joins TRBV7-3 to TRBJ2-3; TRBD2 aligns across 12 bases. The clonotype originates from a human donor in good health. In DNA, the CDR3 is TGTGCCAGCAGCCCCCTAGCGGGGGGGTTAGATACGCAGTATTTT. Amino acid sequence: CASSPLAGGLDTQYF.